This T cell receptor beta chain appears in the sequencing data of a study of blood T cell repertoires in COVID-19. The authors' processing: Estimates of nucleated cell counts were drawn from the amplification of reference gene primers. Sequencing used immunoSEQ multiplex PCR; TCRdb keeps in-frame clones, though not all of them. D and trimming come from the DNA, and the V and J calls and clone size come from that table. The sample carries around 200,000 clones, around 80% recorded once. This CDR3 region has 14 residues. Trimming took 6 bases from V and 0 from J; bases not matched to a gene: 2. Germline-derived CDR1 and CDR2 are MNHEY and SVGEGT.

The rearrangement links TRBV6-2 or TRBV6-3 to TRBJ2-5; 9 bases match TRBD2. Sequencing was carried out using peripheral blood. The origin of this receptor is an elderly woman with active or convalescent COVID-19. The CDR3 sequence is CASSLAGYQETQYF. DNA for the CDR3: TGTGCCAGCAGCCTAGCGGGATACCAAGAGACCCAGTACTTC.